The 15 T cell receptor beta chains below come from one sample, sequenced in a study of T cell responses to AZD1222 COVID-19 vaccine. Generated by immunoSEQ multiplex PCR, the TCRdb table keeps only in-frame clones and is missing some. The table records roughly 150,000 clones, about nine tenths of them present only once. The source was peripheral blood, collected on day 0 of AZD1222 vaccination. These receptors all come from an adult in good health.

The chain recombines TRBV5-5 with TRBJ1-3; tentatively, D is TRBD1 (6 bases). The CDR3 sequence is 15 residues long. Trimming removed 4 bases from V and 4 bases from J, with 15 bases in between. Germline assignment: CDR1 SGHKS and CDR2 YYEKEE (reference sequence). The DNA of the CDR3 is TGTGCCAGCAGCCAATTGGGGGCATCCGGAAACACCATATATTTT. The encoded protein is CASSQLGASGNTIYF.

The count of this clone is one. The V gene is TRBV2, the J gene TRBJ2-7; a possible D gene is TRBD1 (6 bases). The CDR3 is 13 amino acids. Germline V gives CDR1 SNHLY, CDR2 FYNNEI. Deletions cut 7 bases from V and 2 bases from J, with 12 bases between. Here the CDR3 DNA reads TGTGCCAGCACCAGACAGGTAACCTACGAGCAGTACTTC. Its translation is CASTRQVTYEQYF. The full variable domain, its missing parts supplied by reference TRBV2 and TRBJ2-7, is EPEVTQTPSHQVTQMGQEVILRCVPISNHLYFYWYRQILGQKVEFLVSFYNNEISEKSEIFDDQFSVERPDGSNFTLKIRSTKLEDSAMYFCASTRQVTYEQYFGPGTRLTVT.

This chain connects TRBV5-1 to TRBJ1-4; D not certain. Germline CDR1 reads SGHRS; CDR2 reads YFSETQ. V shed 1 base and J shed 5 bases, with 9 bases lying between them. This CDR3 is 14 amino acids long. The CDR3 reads CASSLNRPNEKLFF. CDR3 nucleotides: TGCGCCAGCAGCTTGAACAGACCGAATGAAAAACTGTTTTTT.

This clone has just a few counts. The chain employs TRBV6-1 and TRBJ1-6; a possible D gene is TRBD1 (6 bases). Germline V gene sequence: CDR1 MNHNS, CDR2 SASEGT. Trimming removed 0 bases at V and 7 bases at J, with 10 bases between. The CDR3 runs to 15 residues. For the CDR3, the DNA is TGTGCCAGCAGTGAAGCGACTCAGGGGAATTCACCCCTCCACTTT. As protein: CASSEATQGNSPLHF.

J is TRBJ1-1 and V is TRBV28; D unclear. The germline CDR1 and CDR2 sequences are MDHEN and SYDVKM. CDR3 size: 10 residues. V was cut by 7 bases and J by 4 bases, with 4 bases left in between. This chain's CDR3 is CASKGTEAFF. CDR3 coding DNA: TGTGCCAGCAAGGGCACTGAAGCTTTCTTT. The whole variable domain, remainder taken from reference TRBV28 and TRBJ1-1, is DVKVTQSSRYLVKRTGEKVFLECVQDMDHENMFWYRQDPGLGLRLIYFSYDVKMKEKGDIPEGYSVSREKKERFSLILESASTNQTSMYLCASKGTEAFFGQGTRLTVV.

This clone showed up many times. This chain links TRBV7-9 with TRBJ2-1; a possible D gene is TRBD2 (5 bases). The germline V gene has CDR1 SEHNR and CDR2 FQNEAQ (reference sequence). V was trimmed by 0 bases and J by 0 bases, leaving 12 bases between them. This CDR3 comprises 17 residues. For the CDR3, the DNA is TGTGCCAGCAGCTTAGCGGCTAGCCCGAGCTCCTACAATGAGCAGTTCTTC. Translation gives CASSLAASPSSYNEQFF. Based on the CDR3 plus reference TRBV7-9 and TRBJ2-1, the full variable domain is DTGVSQNPRHKITKRGQNVTFRCDPISEHNRLYWYRQTLGQGPEFLTYFQNEAQLEKSRLLSDRFSAERPKGSFSTLEIQRTEQGDSAMYLCASSLAASPSSYNEQFFGPGTRLTVL.

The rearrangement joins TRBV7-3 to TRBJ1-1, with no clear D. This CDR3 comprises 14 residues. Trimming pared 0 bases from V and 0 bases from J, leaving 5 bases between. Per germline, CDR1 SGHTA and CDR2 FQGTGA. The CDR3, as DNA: TGTGCCAGCAGCTTAACAGATATGAACACTGAAGCTTTCTTT. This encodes CASSLTDMNTEAFF. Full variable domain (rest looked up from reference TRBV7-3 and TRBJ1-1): GAGVSQTPSNKVTEKGKYVELRCDPISGHTALYWYRQSLGQGPEFLIYFQGTGAADDSGLPNDRFFAVRPEGSVSTLKIQRTERGDSAVYLCASSLTDMNTEAFFGQGTRLTVV.

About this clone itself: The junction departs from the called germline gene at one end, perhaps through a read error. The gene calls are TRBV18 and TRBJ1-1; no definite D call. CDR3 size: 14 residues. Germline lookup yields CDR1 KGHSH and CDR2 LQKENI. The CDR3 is CATTRVRKNAEAFF. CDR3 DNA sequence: TGTGCCACGACCCGGGTCAGGAAGAACGCTGAAGCTTTCTTT. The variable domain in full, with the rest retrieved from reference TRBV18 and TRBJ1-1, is NAGVMQNPRHLVRRRGQEARLRCSPMKGHSHVYWYRQLPEEGLKFMVYLQKENIIDESGMPKERFSAEFPKEGPSILRIQQVVRGDSAAYFCATTRVRKNAEAFFGQGTRLTVV.

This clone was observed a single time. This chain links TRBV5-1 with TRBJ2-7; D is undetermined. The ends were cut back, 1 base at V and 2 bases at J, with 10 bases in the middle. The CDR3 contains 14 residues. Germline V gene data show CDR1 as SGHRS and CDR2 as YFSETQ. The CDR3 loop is CASSLTAPPYEQYF. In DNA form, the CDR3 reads TGCGCCAGCAGCTTGACAGCACCCCCCTACGAGCAGTACTTC.

CDR3: CASSWGSVGGELFF. The CDR3 nucleotides read TGTGCCAGCAGCTGGGGCTCGGTAGGCGGGGAGCTGTTTTTT. The chain has TRBV5-6 and TRBJ2-2, with D perhaps matching TRBD1 (5 bases). Trimming pared 3 bases from V and 7 bases from J, leaving 13 bases between. CDR1 and CDR2 (germline): SGHDT, YYEEEE. The CDR3 totals 14 residues.

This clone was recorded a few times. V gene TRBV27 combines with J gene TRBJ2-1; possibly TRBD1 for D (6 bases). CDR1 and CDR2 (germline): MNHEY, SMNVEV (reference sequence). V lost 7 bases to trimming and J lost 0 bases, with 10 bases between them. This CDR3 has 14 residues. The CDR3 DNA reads TGTGCCAGCATAGGGGGTCCCTCCTACAATGAGCAGTTCTTC. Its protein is CASIGGPSYNEQFF.

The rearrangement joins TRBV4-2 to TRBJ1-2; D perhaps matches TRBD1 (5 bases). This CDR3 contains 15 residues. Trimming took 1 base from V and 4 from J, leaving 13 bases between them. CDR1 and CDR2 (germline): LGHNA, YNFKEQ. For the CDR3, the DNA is TGTGCCAGCAGCCAAGTTGGGACTACCTTCTATGGCTACACCTTC. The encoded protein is CASSQVGTTFYGYTF.

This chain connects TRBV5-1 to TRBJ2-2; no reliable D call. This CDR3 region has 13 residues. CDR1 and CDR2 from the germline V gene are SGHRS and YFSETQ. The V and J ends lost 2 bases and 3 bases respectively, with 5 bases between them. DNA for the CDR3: TGCGCCAGCAGCTTAACGGACACCGGGGAGCTGTTTTTT. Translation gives CASSLTDTGELFF.

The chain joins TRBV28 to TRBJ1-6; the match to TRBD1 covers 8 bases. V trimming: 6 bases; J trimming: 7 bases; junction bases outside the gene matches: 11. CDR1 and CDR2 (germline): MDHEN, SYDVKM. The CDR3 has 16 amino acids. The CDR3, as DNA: TGTGCCAGCAGAACCCCCAGGGGGCCTAGAAATTCACCCCTCCACTTT. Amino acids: CASRTPRGPRNSPLHF.

CDR3 protein: CSVRTGDTEAFF. CDR3 in DNA: TGCAGCGTACGGACAGGGGACACTGAAGCTTTCTTT. The V gene is TRBV29-1, the J gene TRBJ1-1, with 9 bases fitting TRBD1. CDR1 is SQVTM and CDR2 is ANQGSEA in the germline V gene. V was clipped by 6 bases and J by 3 bases; unmatched bases: 2. This CDR3 comprises 12 residues.